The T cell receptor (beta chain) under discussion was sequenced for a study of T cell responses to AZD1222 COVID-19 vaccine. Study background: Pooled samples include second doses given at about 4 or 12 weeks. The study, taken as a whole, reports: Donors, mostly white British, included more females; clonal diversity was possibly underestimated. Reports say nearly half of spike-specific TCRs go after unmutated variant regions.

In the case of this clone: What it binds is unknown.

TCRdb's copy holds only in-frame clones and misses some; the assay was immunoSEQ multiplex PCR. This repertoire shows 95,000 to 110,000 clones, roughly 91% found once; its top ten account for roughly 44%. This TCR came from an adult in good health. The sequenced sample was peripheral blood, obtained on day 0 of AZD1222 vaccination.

CDR3 in amino acids: CASSFKTSATYEQYF. In DNA, the CDR3 is TGTGCCAGCAGCTTTAAAACTAGCGCCACCTACGAGCAGTACTTC. This rearrangement joins TRBV5-6 to TRBJ2-7, with 7 bases fitting TRBD2. Germline CDR1 reads SGHDT; CDR2 reads YYEEEE. The CDR3 has 15 residues. Germline trimming cut 2 bases from V and 2 bases from J; bases unmatched to any gene: 7.